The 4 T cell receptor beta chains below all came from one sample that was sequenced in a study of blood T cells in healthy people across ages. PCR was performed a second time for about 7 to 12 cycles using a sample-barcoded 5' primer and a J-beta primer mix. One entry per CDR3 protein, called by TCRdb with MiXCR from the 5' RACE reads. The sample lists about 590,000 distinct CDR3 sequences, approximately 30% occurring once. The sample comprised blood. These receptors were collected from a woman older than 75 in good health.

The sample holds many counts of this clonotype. The CDR3 sequence: CASSSRGVAGGPETQYF. CDR3 nucleotides: TGTGCCAGCAGCTCCAGGGGAGTAGCGGGGGGGCCGGAGACCCAGTACTTC. This chain joins TRBV7-9 and TRBJ2-5, with 11 bases fitting TRBD2. The junction had 12 bases not matched to a gene; V was cut back by 4 bases and J by 5 bases. Germline values: CDR1 SEHNR, CDR2 FQNEAQ (reference sequence). The CDR3 consists of 17 residues.

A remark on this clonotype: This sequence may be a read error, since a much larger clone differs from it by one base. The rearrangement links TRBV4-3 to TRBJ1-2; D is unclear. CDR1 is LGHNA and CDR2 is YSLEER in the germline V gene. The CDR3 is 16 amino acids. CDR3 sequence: CASSQGSAPPTYSYTF. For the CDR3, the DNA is TGCGCCAGCAGCCAAGGCTCGGCTCCCCCCACCTATAGCTACACCTTC.

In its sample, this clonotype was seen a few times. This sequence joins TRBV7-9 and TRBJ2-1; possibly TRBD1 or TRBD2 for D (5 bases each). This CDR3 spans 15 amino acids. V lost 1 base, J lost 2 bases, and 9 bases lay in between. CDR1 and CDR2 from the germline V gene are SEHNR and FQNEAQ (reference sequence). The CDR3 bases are TGTGCCAGCAGCTTAGGGGACGGGACCTACAATGAGCAGTTCTTC. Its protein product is CASSLGDGTYNEQFF.

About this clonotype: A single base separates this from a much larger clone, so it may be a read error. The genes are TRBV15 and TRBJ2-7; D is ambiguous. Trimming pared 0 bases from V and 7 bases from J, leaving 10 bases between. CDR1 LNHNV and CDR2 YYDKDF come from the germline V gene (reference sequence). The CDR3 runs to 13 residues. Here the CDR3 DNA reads TGTGCCACCAGCAGAGATCTTTCTAATGAGCAGTACTTC. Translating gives CATSRDLSNEQYF.